Below, 26 T cell receptor beta chains from the same sample are listed, as sequenced in a study of blood T cell repertoires in COVID-19. The protocol was immunoSEQ multiplex PCR, while the TCRdb copy is restricted to in-frame clones and leaves out a portion. The data show around 250,000 clones, roughly 79% seen once. The specimen was PBMCs or T cells enriched from blood (not recorded which). Receptor source: a middle-aged man who had recovered from COVID-19.

This sequence joins TRBV11-2 and TRBJ2-7, with D tentatively TRBD2 (5 bases). V shed 0 bases and J shed 3 bases, with 12 bases lying between them. In germline, CDR1 is SGHAT, CDR2 FQNNGV. The length of the CDR3 is 15 residues. In DNA, the CDR3 is TGTGCCAGCAGCTTAGATCGATGGGAGTTCTACGAGCAGTACTTC. Translating it yields CASSLDRWEFYEQYF.

The chain combines TRBV18 with TRBJ1-2, with D possibly TRBD1 on 5 matching bases. Germline V gene data show CDR1 as KGHSH and CDR2 as LQKENI. Trimming stripped 5 bases from V and 4 bases from J, with 14 bases between. The CDR3 loop spans 14 amino acids. The CDR3 DNA is TGTGCCAGCTCATTGGGCAGGGCGACCTATGGCTACACCTTC. It codes for CASSLGRATYGYTF.

The chain carries TRBV2 and TRBJ1-4; D gene unclear. V gave up 7 bases and J gave up 8 bases, with 8 bases separating them. This CDR3 is built from 11 residues. Germline V gives CDR1 SNHLY, CDR2 FYNNEI. The CDR3 reads CASKREEKLFF. The CDR3 bases are TGTGCCAGCAAACGGGAAGAAAAACTGTTTTTT.

J is TRBJ2-1 and V is TRBV2; maybe TRBD2 (6 bases). The V end was cut by 3 bases, the J end by 0 bases, with 12 bases between. In germline, CDR1 is SNHLY, CDR2 FYNNEI. The CDR3 loop spans 16 amino acids. The CDR3 sequence is CASSEYSSASYNEQFF. The CDR3 nucleotides are TGTGCCAGCAGTGAGTACTCTAGCGCCTCCTACAATGAGCAGTTCTTC.

The V call is TRBV28, the J call TRBJ2-3; TRBD2 aligns across 8 bases. This CDR3 has 15 amino acids. With 8 bases clipped from V and 5 bases from J, the junction kept 12 bases outside the gene matches. Germline values: CDR1 MDHEN, CDR2 SYDVKM. The CDR3 nucleotides read TGTGCCAGCTGCTCTTGGCGGGGGGACATAGATACGCAGTATTTT. Its protein is CASCSWRGDIDTQYF. The full variable domain, completed using reference TRBV28 and TRBJ2-3, is DVKVTQSSRYLVKRTGEKVFLECVQDMDHENMFWYRQDPGLGLRLIYFSYDVKMKEKGDIPEGYSVSREKKERFSLILESASTNQTSMYLCASCSWRGDIDTQYFGPGTRLTVL.

This clone has only one observation. The chain links TRBV4-3 to TRBJ2-1; TRBD1 agrees at 7 bases. With 2 bases clipped from V and 0 bases from J, the junction kept 4 bases outside the gene matches. The CDR3 is 16 residues long. The germline gives CDR1 LGHNA, CDR2 YSLEER. CDR3 bases: TGCGCCAGCAGCCAAATCGGACAGGACTCCTACAATGAGCAGTTCTTC. Its translation: CASSQIGQDSYNEQFF.

The rearrangement joins TRBV12-2 to TRBJ1-4. TRBV12-2 is assigned pseudogene status. This CDR3 has 14 residues. CDR3 coding DNA: TGTGCAAGTCGCCTGGAGCCCGATAATGAAAAACTGTTTTTT. Amino acids: CASRLEPDNEKLFF.

The V call is TRBV7-9, the J call TRBJ1-1; D is ambiguous. Looked up from germline, CDR1 is SEHNR and CDR2 is FQNEAQ (reference sequence). The V end was cut by 3 bases, the J end by 7 bases, with 15 bases between. The CDR3 has 14 amino acids. The CDR3 nucleotides are TGTGCCAGCAGCTTCCTCCCACACGTCCTTGAAGCTTTCTTT. Translated: CASSFLPHVLEAFF. The whole variable domain, filled in from reference TRBV7-9 and TRBJ1-1, reads DTGVSQNPRHKITKRGQNVTFRCDPISEHNRLYWYRQTLGQGPEFLTYFQNEAQLEKSRLLSDRFSAERPKGSFSTLEIQRTEQGDSAMYLCASSFLPHVLEAFFGQGTRLTVV.

CDR3 DNA: TGTGCCAGCAGTTACTCCAGTGGGCCCCTCTATGGCTACACCTTC. It specifies CASSYSSGPLYGYTF. The chain has TRBV6-5 and TRBJ1-2, with no clear D. The germline CDR1 and CDR2 sequences are MNHEY and SVGAGI. This CDR3 comprises 15 residues. The germline V and J ends were trimmed by 0 bases and 4 bases, with 12 bases remaining between them.

The chain has TRBV28 and TRBJ2-1; tentative D call: TRBD2 (6 bases). The CDR3 contains 15 residues. Germline-derived CDR1 and CDR2 are MDHEN and SYDVKM. The V end lost 2 bases, the J end lost 2 bases, and 10 bases lay between the germline ends. The CDR3 loop reads CASSLGGTAYNEQFF. DNA of the CDR3: TGTGCCAGCAGTTTAGGAGGGACTGCCTACAATGAGCAGTTCTTC.

The chain links TRBV29-1 to TRBJ1-4; D perhaps matches TRBD1 (6 bases). Trimming left V 5 bases short and J 4 bases short, with 11 bases between. Germline-derived CDR1 and CDR2 are SQVTM and ANQGSEA. There are 13 residues in the CDR3. In DNA form, the CDR3 reads TGCAGCGTTAATTTGGACAGTAATGAAAAACTGTTTTTT. It codes for CSVNLDSNEKLFF.

In DNA, the CDR3 is TGTGCCAGCAGTTTCCCTCAGCGCGGCACTGAAGCTTTCTTT. The encoded protein is CASSFPQRGTEAFF. The chain employs TRBV28 and TRBJ1-1; D is unclear. Germline lookup yields CDR1 MDHEN and CDR2 SYDVKM. Trimming removed 3 bases from V and 4 bases from J, with 12 bases in between. This CDR3 contains 14 residues.

The table lists this clone with a count of one. The chain links TRBV3-1 (or the pseudogene TRBV3-2) to TRBJ2-2, with 11 bases matching TRBD2. CDR1 and CDR2 from the germline V gene are LGHDT and YNNKEL (reference sequence). The CDR3 consists of 15 residues. V gave up 6 bases and J gave up 6 bases; unmatched junction bases: 6. The CDR3 bases are TGTGCCAGCAGGATAGCGGGAGGGCCTGCCGGGGAGCTGTTTTTT. Translation: CASRIAGGPAGELFF.

The rearrangement joins TRBV7-2 to TRBJ2-7; a possible D gene is TRBD1 (6 bases). The CDR3 is 14 amino acids. V gave up 1 base and J gave up 1 base, with 8 bases separating them. Germline CDR1 is SGHTA and CDR2 is FQGNSA. CDR3: CASSLGTESYEQYF. As DNA, the CDR3 is TGTGCCAGCAGCTTAGGGACAGAATCCTACGAGCAGTACTTC.

This sequence joins TRBV30 and TRBJ1-6; 8 bases line up with TRBD1. Per germline, CDR1 GTSNPN and CDR2 SVGIG (reference sequence). CDR3 size: 15 residues. V lost 2 bases and J lost 7; bases outside the gene matches: 7. The CDR3 DNA reads as TGTGCCTGGAGTTCCTCCACAGGGGGGAATTCACCCCTCCACTTT. Amino acid sequence: CAWSSSTGGNSPLHF.

The genes are TRBV28 and TRBJ2-1; TRBD2 might be the D (6 bases). Trimming took off 4 bases at V and 2 bases at J, with 6 bases between the two ends. The CDR3 is 13 amino acids. Germline values: CDR1 MDHEN, CDR2 SYDVKM. For the CDR3, the DNA is TGTGCCAGCAGTTCGGGGGCCTACAATGAGCAGTTCTTC. Encoded protein: CASSSGAYNEQFF.

This chain connects TRBV2 to TRBJ2-7; 8 nucleotides match TRBD1. Germline trimming cut 2 bases from V and 9 bases from J; bases unmatched to any gene: 3. The length of the CDR3 is 12 residues. Germline V lookup: CDR1 SNHLY, CDR2 FYNNEI. CDR3 region: CASSEQGAGQYF. The CDR3 nucleotides read TGTGCCAGCAGTGAACAGGGGGCAGGGCAGTACTTC.

The chain is built from TRBV24-1 and TRBJ2-5, with 11 nucleotides matching TRBD2. The CDR3 has 16 residues. V trimming: 4 bases; J trimming: 4 bases; junction bases outside the gene matches: 7. CDR1 is KGHDR and CDR2 is SFDVKD in the germline V gene. CDR3 DNA: TGTGCCACCAGTGACTGGGGTAGCGGGAGGGGAGAGACCCAGTACTTC. Its protein product is CATSDWGSGRGETQYF.

Regarding this clone: One end of the junction is discordant with germline, which a read error may explain. V gene TRBV6-5 combines with J gene TRBJ2-2; 8 bases fit TRBD2. The CDR3 has 14 residues. Germline V lookup: CDR1 MNHEY, CDR2 SVGAGI. CDR3: CAGRIAGNAGELFF. The DNA of the CDR3 is TGTGCCGGGCGGATAGCGGGGAACGCCGGGGAGCTGTTTTTT.

A note on this clone: The same CDR3 also results from other DNA sequences found in this sample. This sequence joins TRBV29-1 and TRBJ2-7, with TRBD2 as a possible D gene (5 bases). This CDR3 comprises 11 residues. Germline V gene lookup returns CDR1 SQVTM and CDR2 ANQGSEA. The V end lost 4 bases, the J end lost 3 bases, and 7 bases lay between the germline ends. This chain's CDR3 is CSVGSDYEQYF. The CDR3 DNA is TGCAGCGTTGGTAGCGACTACGAGCAGTACTTC.

This rearrangement joins TRBV7-9 to TRBJ2-1; the D is unclear. The CDR3 consists of 14 residues. Germline-derived CDR1 and CDR2 are SEHNR and FQNEAQ (reference sequence). Trimming shortened V by 3 bases and J by 5 bases, and 11 bases separated the two germline ends. CDR3 DNA: TGTGCCAGCAGCTTGGAGTACTCGAACAATGAGCAGTTCTTC. Its protein product is CASSLEYSNNEQFF. Full variable domain (missing parts from reference TRBV7-9 and TRBJ2-1): DTGVSQNPRHKITKRGQNVTFRCDPISEHNRLYWYRQTLGQGPEFLTYFQNEAQLEKSRLLSDRFSAERPKGSFSTLEIQRTEQGDSAMYLCASSLEYSNNEQFFGPGTRLTVL.

The table lists this clone with a few counts. The chain combines TRBV11-2 with TRBJ2-2; TRBD1 might be the D (5 bases). Germline V gene sequence: CDR1 SGHAT, CDR2 FQNNGV. The CDR3 runs 17 residues. Trimming shortened V by 4 bases and J by 1 base, and 16 bases separated the two germline ends. CDR3 protein: CASSSYRYRRNTGELFF. The CDR3 coding sequence is TGTGCCAGCAGCTCGTACAGGTACCGGCGGAACACCGGGGAGCTGTTTTTT.

This rearrangement joins TRBV5-1 to TRBJ1-4; 7 bases align to TRBD1. CDR3 length: 16 residues. After removal of 0 bases from V and 10 bases from J, the junction contained 12 bases not matched to a gene. The germline V gene has CDR1 SGHRS and CDR2 YFSETQ. CDR3 nucleotides: TGCGCCAGCAGCTTGGTGTCGTCAGGGGGAGTAGGAAAACTGTTTTTT. Amino acids: CASSLVSSGGVGKLFF.

The CDR3 coding sequence is TGTGCCAGCAGCGGGGGGACAGGGCGGTATGGCTACACCTTC. Its translation is CASSGGTGRYGYTF. The V call is TRBV9, the J call TRBJ1-2, with 9 positions matching TRBD1. V dropped 3 bases and J dropped 5; count of bases not matched to a gene: 5. Germline CDR1 reads SGDLS; CDR2 reads YYNGEE. The CDR3 loop spans 14 amino acids.

V and J are TRBV30 and TRBJ1-3, with D maybe TRBD1 (5 bases). Trimming stripped 3 bases from V and 0 bases from J, with 9 bases between. Germline V gene sequence: CDR1 GTSNPN, CDR2 SVGIG (reference sequence). The CDR3 spans 14 residues. The CDR3 DNA reads as TGTGCCTGGAGACAGGCGCTCTCTGGAAACACCATATATTTT. Translating gives CAWRQALSGNTIYF.

This chain connects TRBV11-2 to TRBJ2-5; TRBD1 aligns across 8 bases. This CDR3 comprises 15 residues. Germline V gene lookup returns CDR1 SGHAT and CDR2 FQNNGV. J lost 3 bases, V lost 5 bases, and 8 bases had no gene match. CDR3 sequence reads: CASSRRQGREETQYF. CDR3 DNA sequence: TGTGCCAGCAGCAGAAGACAGGGGAGAGAAGAGACCCAGTACTTC. Together with reference TRBV11-2 and TRBJ2-5, the CDR3 gives the full variable domain: EAGVAQSPRYKIIEKRQSVAFWCNPISGHATLYWYQQILGQGPKLLIQFQNNGVVDDSQLPKDRFSAERLKGVDSTLKIQPAKLEDSAVYLCASSRRQGREETQYFGPGTRLLVL.